These 15 T cell receptor beta chains share one sample of origin, sequenced in a study of cytomegalovirus exposure and HLA in healthy donors. Primers: 60 Vbeta forward and 13 Jbeta reverse. TCRdb's copy holds only in-frame clones and misses some; the assay was immunoSEQ multiplex PCR. The sample yields approximately 140,000 clones, 60% to 80% seen once. The sequenced sample was PBMCs. The receptors here all came from a man younger than 35 in good health and CMV-seronegative.

This clone has more than one count but fewer than ten. The gene calls are TRBV30 and TRBJ1-1; maybe TRBD1 (5 bases). Looked up from germline, CDR1 is GTSNPN and CDR2 is SVGIG (reference sequence). The CDR3 has 14 residues. V was trimmed by 7 bases and J by 1 base, leaving 16 bases between them. CDR3: CASVLQGKNTEAFF. The CDR3 DNA sequence: TGTGCCTCGGTCCTCCAGGGAAAGAACACTGAAGCTTTCTTT.

The chain couples TRBV27 to TRBJ2-3; D not certain. V lost 1 base and J lost 4, with 6 bases in between. There are 13 residues in the CDR3. Germline values: CDR1 MNHEY, CDR2 SMNVEV (reference sequence). The CDR3: CASSLLRADTQYF. The CDR3 nucleotides are TGTGCCAGCAGTTTATTACGGGCAGATACGCAGTATTTT.

V usage is TRBV19 and J usage is TRBJ2-5, with a tentative D call TRBD1 (6 bases). The germline V and J ends were trimmed by 1 base and 2 bases, with 11 bases remaining between them. CDR3 length: 15 amino acids. Per the germline V gene, CDR1 is LNHDA and CDR2 is SQIVND (reference sequence). CDR3 sequence (DNA): TGTGCCAGTAGTATAGCCAGGGGATCGCAAGAGACCCAGTACTTC. Protein product: CASSIARGSQETQYF.

This rearrangement joins TRBV6-5 to TRBJ2-3; D not certain. Trimming pared 6 bases from V and 8 bases from J, leaving 12 bases between. Germline V gene data show CDR1 as MNHEY and CDR2 as SVGAGI. The CDR3 spans 12 residues. The CDR3 DNA sequence: TGTGCCAGCAGCCTGGATTCAGGTACGCAGTATTTT. The encoded protein is CASSLDSGTQYF.

The V call is TRBV5-1, the J call TRBJ2-2; TRBD1 is a possible D gene (5 bases). The CDR3 has 17 amino acids. Trimming cost V 2 bases and J 7 bases, with 21 bases left between them. The germline V gene has CDR1 SGHRS and CDR2 YFSETQ. The CDR3: CASSFLTGSTRGGELFF. The CDR3 DNA follows: TGCGCCAGCAGCTTCTTAACAGGCTCCACGAGAGGCGGGGAGCTGTTTTTT.

The chain has TRBV19 and TRBJ2-5; TRBD1 is a possible D gene (6 bases). The V and J ends lost 4 bases and 9 bases respectively, with 18 bases between them. CDR3 length: 14 residues. Germline V gene sequence: CDR1 LNHDA, CDR2 SQIVND (reference sequence). The CDR3 protein is CASSSPGALGAQYF. CDR3 sequence (DNA): TGTGCCAGTAGTAGTCCAGGGGCCCTAGGTGCCCAGTACTTC.

This clone showed up just once. This chain links TRBV5-6 with TRBJ2-7; D gene unclear. Trimming stripped 4 bases from V and 2 bases from J, with 10 bases between. Germline V CDR1 and CDR2: SGHDT, YYEEEE. The CDR3 length is 13 residues. The CDR3 DNA reads as TGTGCCAGCAGCCCTCTTGTCGCCTACGAGCAGTACTTC. Encoded protein: CASSPLVAYEQYF.

Only a few counts were recorded for this clone. The gene calls are TRBV6-6 and TRBJ2-7; a possible D gene is TRBD1 (6 bases). The CDR3 runs to 15 residues. CDR1 is MNHNY, CDR2 SVGAGI, per germline (reference sequence). V dropped 2 bases and J dropped 2 bases, with 13 bases sitting between them. As DNA, the CDR3 is TGTGCCAGCAGTTACCCAGACAGGTTCCCCTACGAGCAGTACTTC. Translated, it gives CASSYPDRFPYEQYF.

This clone was detected only a few times. This rearrangement joins TRBV5-1 to TRBJ1-1, with D maybe TRBD1 (5 bases). Between the trimmed V and J ends, which lost 4 bases and 0 bases, there was a span of 10 bases. Germline-derived CDR1 and CDR2 are SGHRS and YFSETQ. The CDR3 has 14 residues. CDR3 DNA: TGCGCCAGCAGCGGGACTCAGGTGAACACTGAAGCTTTCTTT. The encoded protein is CASSGTQVNTEAFF.

The CDR3 DNA sequence: TGTGCCAGCAGCTTAGTCAAGGCCCTAGTGGTGGGCACAGATACGCAGTATTTT. This translates into CASSLVKALVVGTDTQYF. The chain is built from TRBV7-9 and TRBJ2-3; D gene ambiguous. V shed 1 base and J shed 1 base, with 18 bases lying between them. This CDR3 contains 18 residues. Germline-derived CDR1 and CDR2 are SEHNR and FQNEAQ (reference sequence). Full variable domain (remainder filled in from reference TRBV7-9 and TRBJ2-3): DTGVSQNPRHKITKRGQNVTFRCDPISEHNRLYWYRQTLGQGPEFLTYFQNEAQLEKSRLLSDRFSAERPKGSFSTLEIQRTEQGDSAMYLCASSLVKALVVGTDTQYFGPGTRLTVL.

The chain combines TRBV30 with TRBJ1-2; D is unclear. This CDR3 has 11 residues. Trimming cost V 2 bases and J 7 bases, with 8 bases left between them. The V gene's germline CDR1 is GTSNPN and CDR2 SVGIG (reference sequence). The CDR3 protein is CAWSPMSGYTF. The CDR3 DNA sequence: TGTGCCTGGAGTCCAATGTCTGGCTACACCTTC.

The CDR3 coding sequence is TGTGCCAGCAGTTACTCTTCAGGATCCTACGAGCAGTACTTC. Protein sequence: CASSYSSGSYEQYF. V usage is TRBV6-5 and J usage is TRBJ2-7; D ambiguous. Trimming cost V 0 bases and J 1 base, with 7 bases left between them. This CDR3 is 14 amino acids long. The germline CDR1 and CDR2 sequences are MNHEY and SVGAGI.

V gene TRBV11-2 combines with J gene TRBJ2-3; D is perhaps TRBD1 (5 bases). Germline CDR1 is SGHAT and CDR2 is FQNNGV. The CDR3 extends over 14 amino acids. Trimming cost V 3 bases and J 2 bases, with 9 bases left between them. The CDR3 here is CASSLQGLTDTQYF. The CDR3 DNA reads TGTGCCAGCAGCTTGCAGGGCCTCACAGATACGCAGTATTTT.

The rearrangement joins TRBV11-2 to TRBJ1-2, with a weak D call TRBD1 (5 bases). Germline assignment: CDR1 SGHAT and CDR2 FQNNGV. The CDR3 has 14 residues. V lost 0 bases to trimming and J lost 8 bases, with 13 bases between them. CDR3 in DNA: TGTGCCAGCAGCTTAGATCGGACAAACGGAGGCTACACCTTC. This translates into CASSLDRTNGGYTF.

In its sample, this clone was seen once. V and J are TRBV6-5 and TRBJ1-1; D unresolved. The CDR3 covers 15 residues. V lost 7 bases to trimming and J lost 0 bases, with 15 bases between them. The germline gives CDR1 MNHEY, CDR2 SVGAGI. For the CDR3, the DNA is TGTGCCAGCACCTATAAGGAGGTCCTGAACACTGAAGCTTTCTTT. This encodes CASTYKEVLNTEAFF.